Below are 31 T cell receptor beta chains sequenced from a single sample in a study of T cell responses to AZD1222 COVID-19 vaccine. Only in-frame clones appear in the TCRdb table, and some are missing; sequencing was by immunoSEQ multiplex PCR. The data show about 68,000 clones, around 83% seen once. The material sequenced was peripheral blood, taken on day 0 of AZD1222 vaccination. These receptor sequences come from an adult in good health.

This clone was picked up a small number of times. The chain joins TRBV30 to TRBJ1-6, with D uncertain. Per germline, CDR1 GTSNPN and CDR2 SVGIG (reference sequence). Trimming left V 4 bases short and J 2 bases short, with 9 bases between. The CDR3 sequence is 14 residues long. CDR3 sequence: CAWTPGAYNSPLHF. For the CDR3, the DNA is TGTGCCTGGACCCCCGGGGCCTATAATTCACCCCTCCACTTT. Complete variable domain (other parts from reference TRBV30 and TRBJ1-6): SQTIHQWPATLVQPVGSPLSLECTVEGTSNPNLYWYRQAAGRGLQLLFYSVGIGQISSEVPQNLSASRPQDRQFILSSKKLLLSDSGFYLCAWTPGAYNSPLHFGNGTRLTVT.

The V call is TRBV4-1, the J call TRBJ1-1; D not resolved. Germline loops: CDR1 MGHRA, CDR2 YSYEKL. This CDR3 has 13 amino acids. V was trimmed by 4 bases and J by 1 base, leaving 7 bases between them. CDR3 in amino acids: CASSPHGNTEAFF. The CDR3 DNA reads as TGCGCCAGCAGCCCCCACGGGAACACTGAAGCTTTCTTT.

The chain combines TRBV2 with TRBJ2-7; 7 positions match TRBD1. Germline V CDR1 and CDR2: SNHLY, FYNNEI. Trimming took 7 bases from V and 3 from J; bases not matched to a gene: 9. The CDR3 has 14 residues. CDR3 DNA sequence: TGTGCCAGCAATCAAAGGGGACAGATCTACGAGCAGTACTTC. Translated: CASNQRGQIYEQYF.

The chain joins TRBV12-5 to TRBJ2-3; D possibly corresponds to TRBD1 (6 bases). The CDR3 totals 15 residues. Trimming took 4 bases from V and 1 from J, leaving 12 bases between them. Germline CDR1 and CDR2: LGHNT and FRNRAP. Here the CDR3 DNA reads TGTGCTAGTGGTTCGACAGGCCTCGGCACAGATACGCAGTATTTT. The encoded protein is CASGSTGLGTDTQYF.

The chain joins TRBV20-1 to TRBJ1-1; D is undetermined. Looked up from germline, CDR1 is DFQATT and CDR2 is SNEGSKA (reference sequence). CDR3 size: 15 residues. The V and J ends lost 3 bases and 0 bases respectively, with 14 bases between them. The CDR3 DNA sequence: TGCAGTGCTAGTTCCTCCCAGGAAATGAACACTGAAGCTTTCTTT. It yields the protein CSASSSQEMNTEAFF.

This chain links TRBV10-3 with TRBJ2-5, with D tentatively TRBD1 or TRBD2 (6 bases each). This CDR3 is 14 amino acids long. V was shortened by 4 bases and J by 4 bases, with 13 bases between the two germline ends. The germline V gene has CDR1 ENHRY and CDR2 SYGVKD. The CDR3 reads CAISGTGGLETQYF. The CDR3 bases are TGTGCCATCAGTGGAACCGGGGGCCTAGAGACCCAGTACTTC.

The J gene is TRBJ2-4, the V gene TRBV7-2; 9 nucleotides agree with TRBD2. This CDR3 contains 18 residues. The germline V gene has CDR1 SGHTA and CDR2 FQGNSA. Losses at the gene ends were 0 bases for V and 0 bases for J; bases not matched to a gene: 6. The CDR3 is CASSLALRGGLAKNIQYF. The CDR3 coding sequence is TGTGCCAGCAGCTTAGCCTTGCGGGGGGGCTTAGCCAAAAACATTCAGTACTTC.

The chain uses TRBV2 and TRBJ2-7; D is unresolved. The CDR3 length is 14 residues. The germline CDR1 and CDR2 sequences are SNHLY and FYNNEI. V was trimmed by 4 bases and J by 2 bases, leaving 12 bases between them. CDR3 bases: TGTGCCAGCAGTGGTTCGTGGGCCACCTACGAGCAGTACTTC. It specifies CASSGSWATYEQYF.

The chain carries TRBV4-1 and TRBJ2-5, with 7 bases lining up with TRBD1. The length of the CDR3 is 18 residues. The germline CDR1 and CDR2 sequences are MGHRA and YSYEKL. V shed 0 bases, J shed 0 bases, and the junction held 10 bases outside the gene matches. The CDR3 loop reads CASSQDRPLDRDQETQYF. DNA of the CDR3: TGCGCCAGCAGCCAAGATCGTCCCTTAGACAGGGACCAAGAGACCCAGTACTTC.

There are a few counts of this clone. This CDR3 reads CASSQDRSGRETQYF. For the CDR3, the DNA is TGTGCCAGCAGCCAAGATAGGAGCGGTAGGGAGACCCAGTACTTC. The rearrangement links TRBV3-1 (or the pseudogene TRBV3-2) to TRBJ2-5; perhaps TRBD2 as D (5 bases). The CDR3 contains 15 residues. Looked up from germline, CDR1 is LGHDT and CDR2 is YNNKEL (reference sequence). V was shortened by 0 bases and J by 5 bases, with 13 bases between the two germline ends.

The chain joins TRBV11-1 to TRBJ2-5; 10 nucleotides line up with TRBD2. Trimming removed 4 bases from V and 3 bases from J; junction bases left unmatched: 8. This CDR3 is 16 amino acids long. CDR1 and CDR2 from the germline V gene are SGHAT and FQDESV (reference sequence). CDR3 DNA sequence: TGTGCCAGCAGCTCAGGACTAGCGGAGGAAGAAGAGACCCAGTACTTC. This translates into CASSSGLAEEEETQYF.

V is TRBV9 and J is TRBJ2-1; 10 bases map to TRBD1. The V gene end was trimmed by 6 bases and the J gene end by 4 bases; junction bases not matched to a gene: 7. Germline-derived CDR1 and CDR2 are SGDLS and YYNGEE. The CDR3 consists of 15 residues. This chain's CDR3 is CASTPGTGVYNEQFF. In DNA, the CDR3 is TGTGCCAGCACCCCGGGGACAGGGGTATACAATGAGCAGTTCTTC.

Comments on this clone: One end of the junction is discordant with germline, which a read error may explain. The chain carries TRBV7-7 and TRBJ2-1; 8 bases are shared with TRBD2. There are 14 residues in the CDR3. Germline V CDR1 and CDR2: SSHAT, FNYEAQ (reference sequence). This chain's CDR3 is CASSPGTSYNEQFF. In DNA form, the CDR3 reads TGTGCTAGCAGCCCCGGGACTAGCTACAATGAGCAGTTCTTC. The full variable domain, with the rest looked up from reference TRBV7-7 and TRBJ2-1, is GAGVSQSPRYKVTKRGQDVTLRCDPISSHATLYWYQQALGQGPEFLTYFNYEAQPDKSGLPSDRFSAERPEGSISTLTIQRTEQRDSAMYRCASSPGTSYNEQFFGPGTRLTVL.

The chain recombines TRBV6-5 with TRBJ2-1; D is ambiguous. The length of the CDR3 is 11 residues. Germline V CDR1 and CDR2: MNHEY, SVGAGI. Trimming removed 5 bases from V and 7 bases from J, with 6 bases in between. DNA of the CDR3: TGTGCCAGCAGTAAAAAGAATGAGCAGTTCTTC. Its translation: CASSKKNEQFF.

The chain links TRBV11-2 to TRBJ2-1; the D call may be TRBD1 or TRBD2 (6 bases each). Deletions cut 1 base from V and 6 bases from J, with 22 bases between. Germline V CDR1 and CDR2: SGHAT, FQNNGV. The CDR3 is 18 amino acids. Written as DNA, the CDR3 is TGTGCCAGCAGCTTAGGTTTGAGTCGGGGGCGCAAATTCAATGAGCAGTTCTTC. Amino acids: CASSLGLSRGRKFNEQFF.

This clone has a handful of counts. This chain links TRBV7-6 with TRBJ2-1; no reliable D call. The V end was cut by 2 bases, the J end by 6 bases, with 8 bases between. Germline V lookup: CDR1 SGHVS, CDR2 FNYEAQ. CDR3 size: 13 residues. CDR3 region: CASSLSGLNEQFF. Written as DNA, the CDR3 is TGTGCCAGCAGCTTAAGTGGGCTCAATGAGCAGTTCTTC.

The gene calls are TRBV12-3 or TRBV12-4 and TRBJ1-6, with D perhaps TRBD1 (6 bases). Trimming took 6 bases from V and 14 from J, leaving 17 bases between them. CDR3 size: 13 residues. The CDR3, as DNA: TGTGCCAGCAGCCTACAGGGCCCCGAGTCCCTCCACTTT. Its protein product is CASSLQGPESLHF.

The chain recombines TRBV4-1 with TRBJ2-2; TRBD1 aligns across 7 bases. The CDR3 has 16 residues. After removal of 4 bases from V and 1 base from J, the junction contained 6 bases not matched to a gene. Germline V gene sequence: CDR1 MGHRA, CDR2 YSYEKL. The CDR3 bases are TGCGCCAGCAGCCTAAGACAGGGCCGGAACACCGGGGAGCTGTTTTTT. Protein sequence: CASSLRQGRNTGELFF.

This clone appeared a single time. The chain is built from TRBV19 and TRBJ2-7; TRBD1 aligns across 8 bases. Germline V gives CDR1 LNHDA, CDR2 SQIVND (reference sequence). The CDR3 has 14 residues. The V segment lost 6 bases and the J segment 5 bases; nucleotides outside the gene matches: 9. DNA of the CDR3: TGTGCCAGTAGCATGTCGGGACAGGTCCACGAGCAGTACTTC. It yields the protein CASSMSGQVHEQYF. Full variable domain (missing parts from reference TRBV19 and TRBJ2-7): DGGITQSPKYLFRKEGQNVTLSCEQNLNHDAMYWYRQDPGQGLRLIYYSQIVNDFQKGDIAEGYSVSREKKESFPLTVTSAQKNPTAFYLCASSMSGQVHEQYFGPGTRLTVT.

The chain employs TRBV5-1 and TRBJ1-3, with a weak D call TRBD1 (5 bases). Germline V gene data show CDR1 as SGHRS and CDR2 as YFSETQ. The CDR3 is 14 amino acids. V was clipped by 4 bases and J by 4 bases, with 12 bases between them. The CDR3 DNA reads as TGCGCCAGCAGCCCAGGGACGGGAGGAAACACCATATATTTT. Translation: CASSPGTGGNTIYF.

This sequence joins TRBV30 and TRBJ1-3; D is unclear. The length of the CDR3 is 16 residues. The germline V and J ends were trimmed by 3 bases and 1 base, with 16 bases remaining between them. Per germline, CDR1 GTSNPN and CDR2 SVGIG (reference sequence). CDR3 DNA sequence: TGTGCCTGGAGCCGACCGGGTCTGATATCTGGAAACACCATATATTTT. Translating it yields CAWSRPGLISGNTIYF.

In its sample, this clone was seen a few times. The CDR3 region is CSALRDSSTF. The CDR3 nucleotides read TGCAGTGCTCTGAGGGACTCCTCTACCTTC. The chain is built from TRBV20-1 and TRBJ1-2; TRBD1 is a possible D gene (5 bases). Germline loops: CDR1 DFQATT, CDR2 SNEGSKA (reference sequence). V lost 5 bases and J 14 bases, leaving 15 bases between the germline ends. This CDR3 spans 10 amino acids.

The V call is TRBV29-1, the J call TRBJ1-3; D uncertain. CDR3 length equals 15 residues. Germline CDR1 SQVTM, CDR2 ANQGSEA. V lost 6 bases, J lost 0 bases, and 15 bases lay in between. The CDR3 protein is CSVESARSSGNTIYF. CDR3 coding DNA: TGCAGCGTGGAGTCGGCCAGGTCCTCTGGAAACACCATATATTTT.

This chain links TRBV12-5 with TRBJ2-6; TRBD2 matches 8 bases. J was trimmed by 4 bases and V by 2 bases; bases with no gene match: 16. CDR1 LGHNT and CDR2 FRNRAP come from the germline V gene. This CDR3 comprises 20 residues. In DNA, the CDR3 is TGTGCTAGTGGTTTGCCGCGGGGGGCCAGTGGGGCCTCCGGGGCCAACGTCCTGACTTTC. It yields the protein CASGLPRGASGASGANVLTF.

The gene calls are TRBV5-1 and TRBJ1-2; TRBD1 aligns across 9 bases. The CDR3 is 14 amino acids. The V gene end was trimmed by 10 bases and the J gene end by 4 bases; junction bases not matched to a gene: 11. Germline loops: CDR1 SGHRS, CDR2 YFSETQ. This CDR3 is CAPGGDREIYGYTF. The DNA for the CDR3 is TGCGCCCCCGGGGGGGACAGGGAGATCTATGGCTACACCTTC.

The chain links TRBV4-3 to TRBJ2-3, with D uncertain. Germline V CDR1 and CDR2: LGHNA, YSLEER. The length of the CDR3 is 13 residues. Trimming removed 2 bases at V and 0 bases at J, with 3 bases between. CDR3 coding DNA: TGCGCCAGCAGCCAAACTAGCACAGATACGCAGTATTTT. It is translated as CASSQTSTDTQYF.

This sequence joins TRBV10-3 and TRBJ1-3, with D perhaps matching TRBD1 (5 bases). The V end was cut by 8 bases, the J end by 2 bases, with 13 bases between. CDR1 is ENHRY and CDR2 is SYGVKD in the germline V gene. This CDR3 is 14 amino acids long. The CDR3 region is CAIESGTAGNTIYF. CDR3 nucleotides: TGTGCCATCGAAAGTGGGACTGCTGGAAACACCATATATTTT.

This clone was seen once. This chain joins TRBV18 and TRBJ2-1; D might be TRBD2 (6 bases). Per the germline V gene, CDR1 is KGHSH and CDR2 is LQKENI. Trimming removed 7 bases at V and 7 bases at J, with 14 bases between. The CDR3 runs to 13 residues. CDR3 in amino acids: CASFSREVNEQFF. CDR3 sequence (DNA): TGTGCCAGCTTCTCCAGGGAGGTGAATGAGCAGTTCTTC.

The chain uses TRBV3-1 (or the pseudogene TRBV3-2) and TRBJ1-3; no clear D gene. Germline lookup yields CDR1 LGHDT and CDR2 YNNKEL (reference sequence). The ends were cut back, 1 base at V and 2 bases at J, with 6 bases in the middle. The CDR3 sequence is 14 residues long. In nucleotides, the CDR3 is TGTGCCAGCAGCCAAGGGGTTACTGGAAACACCATATATTTT. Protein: CASSQGVTGNTIYF.

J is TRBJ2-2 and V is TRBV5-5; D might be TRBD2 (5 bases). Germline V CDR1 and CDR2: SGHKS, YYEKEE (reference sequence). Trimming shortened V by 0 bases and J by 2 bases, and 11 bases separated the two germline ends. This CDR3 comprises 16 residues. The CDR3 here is CASSLAVRTNTGELFF. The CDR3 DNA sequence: TGTGCCAGCAGCTTGGCTGTTAGGACTAACACCGGGGAGCTGTTTTTT. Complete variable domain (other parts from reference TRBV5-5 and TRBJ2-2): DAGVTQSPTHLIKTRGQQVTLRCSPISGHKSVSWYQQVLGQGPQFIFQYYEKEERGRGNFPDRFSARQFPNYSSELNVNALLLGDSALYLCASSLAVRTNTGELFFGEGSRLTVL.

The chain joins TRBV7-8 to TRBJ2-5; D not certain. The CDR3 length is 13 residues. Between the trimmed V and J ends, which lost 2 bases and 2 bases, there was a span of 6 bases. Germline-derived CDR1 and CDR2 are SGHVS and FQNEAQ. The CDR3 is CASSLSRQETQYF. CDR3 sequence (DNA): TGTGCCAGCAGCTTATCACGTCAAGAGACCCAGTACTTC.